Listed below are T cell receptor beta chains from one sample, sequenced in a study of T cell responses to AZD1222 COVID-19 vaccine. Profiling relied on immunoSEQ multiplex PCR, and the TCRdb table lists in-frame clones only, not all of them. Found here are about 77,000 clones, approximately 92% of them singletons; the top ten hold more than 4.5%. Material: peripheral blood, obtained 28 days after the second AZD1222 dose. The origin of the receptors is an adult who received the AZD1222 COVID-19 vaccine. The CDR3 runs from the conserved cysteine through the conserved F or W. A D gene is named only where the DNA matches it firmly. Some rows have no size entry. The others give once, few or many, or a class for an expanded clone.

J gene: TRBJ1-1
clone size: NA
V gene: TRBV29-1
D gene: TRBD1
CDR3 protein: CSVEEFGAGGAGAFF
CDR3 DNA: TGCAGCGTTGAAGAATTCGGTGCAGGGGGCGCGGGAGCTTTCTTT

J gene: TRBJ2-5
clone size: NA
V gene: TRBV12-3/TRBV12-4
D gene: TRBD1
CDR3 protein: CASNIGGGETQYF
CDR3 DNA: TGTGCCAGCAATATAGGGGGCGGGGAGACCCAGTACTTC

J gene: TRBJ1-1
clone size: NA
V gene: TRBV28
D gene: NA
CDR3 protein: CASRMRGMNTEAFF
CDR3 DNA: TGTGCCAGCAGGATGAGGGGAATGAACACTGAAGCTTTCTTT

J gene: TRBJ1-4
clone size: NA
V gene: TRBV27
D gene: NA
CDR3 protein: CASSGRGGEKLFF
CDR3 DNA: TGTGCCAGCAGTGGGAGGGGCGGCGAAAAACTGTTTTTT

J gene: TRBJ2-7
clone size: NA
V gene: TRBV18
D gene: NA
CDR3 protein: CASSPGSSYEQYF
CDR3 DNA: TGTGCCAGCTCACCAGGGAGCTCCTACGAGCAGTACTTC

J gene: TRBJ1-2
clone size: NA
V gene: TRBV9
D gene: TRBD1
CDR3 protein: CASRETGGAISGYTF
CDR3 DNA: TGTGCCAGCAGAGAGACAGGGGGCGCGATCAGTGGCTACACCTTC

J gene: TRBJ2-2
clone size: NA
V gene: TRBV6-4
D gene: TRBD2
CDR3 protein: CASSVLAGDTGELFF
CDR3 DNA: TGTGCCAGCAGTGTACTAGCGGGGGACACCGGGGAGCTGTTTTTT

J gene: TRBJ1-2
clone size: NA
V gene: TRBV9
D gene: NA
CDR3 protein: CASSVVGIYGYTF
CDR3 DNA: TGTGCCAGCAGCGTAGTTGGGATCTATGGCTACACCTTC

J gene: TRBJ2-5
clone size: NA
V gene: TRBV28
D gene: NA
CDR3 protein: CASIQHQLRGEETQYF
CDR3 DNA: TGTGCCAGCATCCAACATCAACTAAGAGGCGAGGAGACCCAGTACTTC

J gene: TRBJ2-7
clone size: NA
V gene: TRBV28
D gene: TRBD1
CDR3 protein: CASRKRDRGDEQYF
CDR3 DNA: TGTGCCAGCAGAAAGCGGGACAGGGGGGACGAGCAGTACTTC

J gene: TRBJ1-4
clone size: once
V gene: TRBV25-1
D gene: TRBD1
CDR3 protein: CASSESRGTGSEKLFF
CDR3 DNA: TGTGCCAGCAGTGAATCACGGGGGACAGGGTCTGAAAAACTGTTTTTT

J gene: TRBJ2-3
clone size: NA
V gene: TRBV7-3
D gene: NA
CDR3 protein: CASSLDRDTQYF
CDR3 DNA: TGTGCCAGCAGCTTAGACCGAGATACGCAGTATTTT

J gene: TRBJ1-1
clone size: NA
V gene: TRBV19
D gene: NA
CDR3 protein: CASSIGNTEAFF
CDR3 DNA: TGTGCCAGTAGTATAGGAAACACTGAAGCTTTCTTT

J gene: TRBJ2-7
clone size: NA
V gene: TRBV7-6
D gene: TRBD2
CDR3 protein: CASSYSPSGSVYSYEQYF
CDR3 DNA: TGTGCCAGCAGCTATAGTCCTAGCGGGAGTGTCTACTCCTACGAGCAGTACTTC

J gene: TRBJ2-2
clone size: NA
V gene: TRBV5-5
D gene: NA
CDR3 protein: CASSPRVQGANTGELFF
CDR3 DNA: TGTGCCAGCAGCCCCCGGGTTCAGGGAGCTAACACCGGGGAGCTGTTTTTT

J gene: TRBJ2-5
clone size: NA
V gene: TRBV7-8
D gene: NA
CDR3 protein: CASSREGSQTQYF
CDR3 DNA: TGTGCCAGCAGCCGAGAGGGATCTCAGACCCAGTACTTC

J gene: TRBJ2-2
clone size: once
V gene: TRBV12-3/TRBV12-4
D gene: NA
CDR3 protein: CASSLSSGELFF
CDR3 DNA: TGTGCCAGCAGTTTATCTTCAGGGGAGCTGTTTTTT

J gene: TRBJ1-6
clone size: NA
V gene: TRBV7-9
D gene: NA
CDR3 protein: CASSFGVLALHF
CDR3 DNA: TGTGCCAGCAGCTTCGGCGTTCTAGCCCTCCACTTT

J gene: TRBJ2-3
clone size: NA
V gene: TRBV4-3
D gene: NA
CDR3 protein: CASSQDKGNTDTQYF
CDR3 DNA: TGCGCCAGCAGCCAAGATAAAGGGAACACAGATACGCAGTATTTT

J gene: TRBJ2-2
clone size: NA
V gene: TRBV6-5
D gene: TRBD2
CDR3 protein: CASSYSLAGNTGELFF
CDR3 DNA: TGTGCCAGCAGTTACTCACTAGCGGGAAACACCGGGGAGCTGTTTTTT

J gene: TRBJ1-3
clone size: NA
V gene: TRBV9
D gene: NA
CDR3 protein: CASSVVGRVGDTIYF
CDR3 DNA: TGTGCCAGCAGCGTAGTCGGGAGGGTCGGAGACACCATATATTTT

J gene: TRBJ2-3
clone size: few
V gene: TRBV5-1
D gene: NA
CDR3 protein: CASSLAGQKSTDTQYF
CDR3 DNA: TGCGCCAGCAGCTTGGCCGGACAGAAGAGCACAGATACGCAGTATTTT

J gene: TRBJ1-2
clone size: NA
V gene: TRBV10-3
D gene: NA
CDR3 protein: CAISDGGSNYGYTF
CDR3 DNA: TGTGCCATCAGTGACGGGGGATCCAACTATGGCTACACCTTC

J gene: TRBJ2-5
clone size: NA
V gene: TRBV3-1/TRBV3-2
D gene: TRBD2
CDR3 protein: CASSQDKAGGLTQYF
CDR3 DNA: TGTGCCAGCAGCCAAGATAAAGCGGGAGGCCTCACCCAGTACTTC

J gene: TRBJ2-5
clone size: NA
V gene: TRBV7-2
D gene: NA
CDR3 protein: CASSSYRETQYF
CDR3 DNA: TGTGCCAGCAGCTCATATCGAGAGACCCAGTACTTC

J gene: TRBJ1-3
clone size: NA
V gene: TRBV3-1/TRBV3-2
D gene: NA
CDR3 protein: CASSQDSSGNTIYF
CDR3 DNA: TGTGCCAGCAGCCAGGACAGCTCTGGAAACACCATATATTTT

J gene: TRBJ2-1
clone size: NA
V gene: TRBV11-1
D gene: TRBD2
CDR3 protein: CASSPQAGVYNEQFF
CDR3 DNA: TGTGCCAGCAGCCCACAAGCGGGAGTCTACAATGAGCAGTTCTTC

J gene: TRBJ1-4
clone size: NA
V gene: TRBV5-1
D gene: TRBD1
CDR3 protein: CASSLVGQGVEKLFF
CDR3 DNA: TGCGCCAGCAGCTTGGTGGGACAGGGTGTTGAAAAACTGTTTTTT

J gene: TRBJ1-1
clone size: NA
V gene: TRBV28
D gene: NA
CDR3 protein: CASRIGGPGNTEAFF
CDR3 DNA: TGTGCCAGCAGAATCGGGGGCCCCGGAAACACTGAAGCTTTCTTT

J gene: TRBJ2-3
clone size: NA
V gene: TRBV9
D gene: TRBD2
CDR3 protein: CASSALSTSGGITDTQYF
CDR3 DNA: TGTGCCAGCAGCGCCCTTTCGACTAGCGGGGGTATCACAGATACGCAGTATTTT

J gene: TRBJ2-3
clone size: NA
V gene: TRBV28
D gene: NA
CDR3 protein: CASSSNRASTDTQYF
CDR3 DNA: TGTGCCAGCAGTTCGAACAGGGCGAGCACAGATACGCAGTATTTT

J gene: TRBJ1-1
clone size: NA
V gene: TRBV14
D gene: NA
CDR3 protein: CASSQVDYQGRATEAFF
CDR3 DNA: TGTGCCAGCAGCCAAGTAGACTACCAGGGGCGGGCCACTGAAGCTTTCTTT

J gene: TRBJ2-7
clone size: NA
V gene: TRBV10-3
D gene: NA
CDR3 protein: CAISESVGWQYF
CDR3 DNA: TGTGCCATCAGTGAGTCCGTGGGTTGGCAGTACTTC

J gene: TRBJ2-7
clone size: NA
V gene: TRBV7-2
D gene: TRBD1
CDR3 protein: CASSPDRGLTYEQYF
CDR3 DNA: TGTGCCAGCAGCCCGGACAGGGGCCTTACCTACGAGCAGTACTTC

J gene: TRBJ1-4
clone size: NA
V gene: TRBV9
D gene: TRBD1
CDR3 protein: CASSVSRAGGEKLFF
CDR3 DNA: TGTGCCAGCAGCGTATCGAGAGCAGGGGGGGAAAAACTGTTTTTT

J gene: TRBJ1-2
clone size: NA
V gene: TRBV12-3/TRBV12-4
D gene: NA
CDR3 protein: CASSPAGTYGYTF
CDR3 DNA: TGTGCCAGCAGTCCGGCTGGGACCTATGGCTACACCTTC

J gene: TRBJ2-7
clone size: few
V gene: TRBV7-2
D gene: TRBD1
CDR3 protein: CASSLGGTGPLEQYF
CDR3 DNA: TGTGCCAGCAGCTTAGGTGGGACAGGACCCTTGGAGCAGTACTTC

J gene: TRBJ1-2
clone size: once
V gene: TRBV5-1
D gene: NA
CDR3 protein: CASSLFGGDYGYTF
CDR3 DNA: TGCGCCAGCAGCTTGTTCGGGGGCGACTATGGCTACACCTTC

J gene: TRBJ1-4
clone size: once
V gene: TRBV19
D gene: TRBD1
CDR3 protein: CASSKPGQANLNEKLFF
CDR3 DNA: TGTGCCAGTAGTAAACCGGGACAGGCGAATCTTAATGAAAAACTGTTTTTT

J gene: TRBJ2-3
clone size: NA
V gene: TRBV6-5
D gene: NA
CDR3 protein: CASSYRLWSDTQYF
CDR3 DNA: TGTGCCAGCAGTTACCGGTTATGGTCAGATACGCAGTATTTT

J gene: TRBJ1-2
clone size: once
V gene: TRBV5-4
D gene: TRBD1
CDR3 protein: CASSVDRELGKGYGYTF
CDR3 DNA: TGTGCCAGCAGCGTCGACAGGGAGTTAGGGAAAGGATATGGCTACACCTTC

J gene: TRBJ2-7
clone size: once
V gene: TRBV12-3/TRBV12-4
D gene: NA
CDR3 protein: CASGGTASYEQYF
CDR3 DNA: TGTGCCAGCGGAGGTACGGCCTCCTACGAGCAGTACTTC

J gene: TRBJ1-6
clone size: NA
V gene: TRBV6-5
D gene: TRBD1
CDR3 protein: CASSHRGSNNSPLHF
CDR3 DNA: TGTGCCAGCAGTCACAGGGGTTCCAATAATTCACCCCTCCACTTT

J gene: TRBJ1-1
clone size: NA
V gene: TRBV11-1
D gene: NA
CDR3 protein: CASSLVRQGGTEAFF
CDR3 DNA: TGTGCCAGCAGCTTAGTAAGGCAGGGCGGGACTGAAGCTTTCTTT

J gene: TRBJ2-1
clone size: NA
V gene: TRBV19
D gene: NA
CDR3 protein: CASSITVISSYNEQFF
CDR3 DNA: TGTGCCAGTAGTATTACTGTTATAAGCTCCTACAATGAGCAGTTCTTC

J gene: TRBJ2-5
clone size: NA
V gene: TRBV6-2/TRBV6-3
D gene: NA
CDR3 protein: CASSYLSGETQYF
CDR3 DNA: TGTGCCAGCAGTTACTTAAGCGGAGAGACCCAGTACTTC

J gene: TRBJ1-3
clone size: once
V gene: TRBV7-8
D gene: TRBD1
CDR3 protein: CASSFRGLTGNTIYF
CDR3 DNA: TGTGCCAGCAGTTTCAGGGGGTTAACTGGAAACACCATATATTTT

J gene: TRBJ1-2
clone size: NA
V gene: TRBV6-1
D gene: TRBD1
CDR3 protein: CASSERAGGDYGYTF
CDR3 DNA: TGTGCCAGCAGTGAACGGGCAGGGGGCGACTATGGCTACACCTTC

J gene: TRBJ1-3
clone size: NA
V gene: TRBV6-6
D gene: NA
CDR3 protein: CASSSPGAGNTIYF
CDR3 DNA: TGTGCCAGCAGTTCTCCGGGGGCTGGAAACACCATATATTTT

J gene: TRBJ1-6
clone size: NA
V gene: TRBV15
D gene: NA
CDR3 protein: CATSLSYNSPLHF
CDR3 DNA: TGTGCCACCAGCCTCTCCTATAATTCACCCCTCCACTTT

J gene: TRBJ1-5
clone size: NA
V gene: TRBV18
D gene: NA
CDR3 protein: CASSLSRGRSQPQHF
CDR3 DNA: TGTGCCAGCTCCCTAAGCAGAGGGCGAAGTCAGCCCCAGCATTTT

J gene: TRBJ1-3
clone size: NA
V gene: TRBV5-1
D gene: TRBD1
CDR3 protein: CASSLALGQGTGNTIYF
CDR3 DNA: TGCGCCAGCAGCTTGGCCCTCGGACAGGGGACTGGAAACACCATATATTTT

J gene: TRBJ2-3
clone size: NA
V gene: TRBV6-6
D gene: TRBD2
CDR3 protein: CASSRQTSGSTDTQYF
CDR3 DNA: TGTGCCAGCAGTCGACAAACTAGCGGGAGCACAGATACGCAGTATTTT

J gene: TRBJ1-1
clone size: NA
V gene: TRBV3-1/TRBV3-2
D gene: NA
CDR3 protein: CASSQTGTNTEAFF
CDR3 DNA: TGTGCCAGCAGCCAAACCGGGACAAACACTGAAGCTTTCTTT

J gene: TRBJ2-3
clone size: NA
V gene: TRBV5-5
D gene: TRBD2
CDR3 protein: CASSRTSETDTQYF
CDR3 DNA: TGTGCCAGCAGCCGTACTAGCGAGACAGATACGCAGTATTTT